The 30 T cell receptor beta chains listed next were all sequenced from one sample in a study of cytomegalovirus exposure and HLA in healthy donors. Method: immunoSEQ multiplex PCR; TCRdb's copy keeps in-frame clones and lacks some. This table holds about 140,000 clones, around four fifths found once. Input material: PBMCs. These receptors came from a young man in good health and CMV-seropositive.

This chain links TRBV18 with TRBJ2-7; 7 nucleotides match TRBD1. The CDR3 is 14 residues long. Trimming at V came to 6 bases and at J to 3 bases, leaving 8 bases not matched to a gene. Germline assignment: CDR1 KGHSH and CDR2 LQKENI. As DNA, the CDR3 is TGTGCCAGCTCCCCGGGACAGATAAACTACGAGCAGTACTTC. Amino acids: CASSPGQINYEQYF.

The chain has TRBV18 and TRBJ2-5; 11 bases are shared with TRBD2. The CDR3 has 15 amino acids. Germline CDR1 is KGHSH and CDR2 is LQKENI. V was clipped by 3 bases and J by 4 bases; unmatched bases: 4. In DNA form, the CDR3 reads TGTGCCAGCTCACCCCCTAGCGGGGGGCCAGAGACCCAGTACTTC. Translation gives CASSPPSGGPETQYF.

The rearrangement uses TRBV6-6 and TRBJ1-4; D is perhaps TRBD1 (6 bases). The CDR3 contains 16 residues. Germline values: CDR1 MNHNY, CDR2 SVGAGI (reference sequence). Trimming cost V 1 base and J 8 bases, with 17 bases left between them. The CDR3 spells CASSYLGGGQREKLFF. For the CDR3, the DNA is TGTGCCAGCAGTTACTTAGGTGGGGGACAAAGGGAAAAACTGTTTTTT.

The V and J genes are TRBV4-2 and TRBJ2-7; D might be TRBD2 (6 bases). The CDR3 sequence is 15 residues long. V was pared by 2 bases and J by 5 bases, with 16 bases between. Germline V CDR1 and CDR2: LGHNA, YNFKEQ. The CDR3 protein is CASSQRTEGFNEQYF. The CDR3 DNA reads TGTGCCAGCAGCCAACGGACGGAGGGCTTTAACGAGCAGTACTTC.

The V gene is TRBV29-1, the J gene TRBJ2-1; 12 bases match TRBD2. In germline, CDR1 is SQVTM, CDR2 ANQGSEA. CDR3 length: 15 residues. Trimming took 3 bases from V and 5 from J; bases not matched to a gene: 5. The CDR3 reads CSVETSGSGDNEQFF. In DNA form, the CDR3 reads TGCAGCGTTGAGACTAGCGGGAGTGGGGACAATGAGCAGTTCTTC.

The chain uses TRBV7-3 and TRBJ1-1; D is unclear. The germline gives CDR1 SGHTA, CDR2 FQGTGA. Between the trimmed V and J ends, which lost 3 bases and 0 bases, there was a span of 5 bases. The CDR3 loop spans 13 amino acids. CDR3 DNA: TGTGCCAGCAGCTTTCACATGAACACTGAAGCTTTCTTT. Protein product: CASSFHMNTEAFF.

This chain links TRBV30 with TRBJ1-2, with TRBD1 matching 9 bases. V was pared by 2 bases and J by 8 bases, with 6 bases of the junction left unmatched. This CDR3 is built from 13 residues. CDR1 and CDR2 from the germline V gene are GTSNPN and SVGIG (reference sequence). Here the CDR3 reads CAWSPQGARGYTF. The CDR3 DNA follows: TGTGCCTGGAGTCCACAGGGGGCGAGGGGCTACACCTTC.

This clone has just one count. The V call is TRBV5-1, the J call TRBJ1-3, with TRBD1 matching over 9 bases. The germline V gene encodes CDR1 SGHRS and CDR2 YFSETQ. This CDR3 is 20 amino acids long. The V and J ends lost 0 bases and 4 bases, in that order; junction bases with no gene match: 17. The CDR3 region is CASSLGRTGDASVSGNTIYF. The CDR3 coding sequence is TGCGCCAGCAGCTTGGGAAGGACAGGGGACGCGAGTGTCTCAGGAAACACCATATATTTT.

CDR3 nucleotide sequence: TGTGCCAGCAGCTTCGGTGGCACAGATACGCAGTATTTT. Translation gives CASSFGGTDTQYF. The chain employs TRBV27 and TRBJ2-3, with D unresolved. V lost 6 bases and J lost 1, with 8 bases in between. CDR3 length: 13 amino acids. Germline V gives CDR1 MNHEY, CDR2 SMNVEV (reference sequence).

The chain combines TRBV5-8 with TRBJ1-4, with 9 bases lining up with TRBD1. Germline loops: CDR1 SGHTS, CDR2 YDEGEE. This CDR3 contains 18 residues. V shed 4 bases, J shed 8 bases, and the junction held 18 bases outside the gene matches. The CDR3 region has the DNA TGTGCCAGCAGCCGCCTCCGGGACAGGGAGCCGCGAGGGGAAAAACTGTTTTTT. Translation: CASSRLRDREPRGEKLFF.

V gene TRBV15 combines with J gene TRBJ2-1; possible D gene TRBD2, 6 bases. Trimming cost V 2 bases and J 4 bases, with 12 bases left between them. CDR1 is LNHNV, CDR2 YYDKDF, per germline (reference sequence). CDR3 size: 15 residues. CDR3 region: CATSRSRDSYNEQFF. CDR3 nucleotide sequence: TGTGCCACCAGCAGATCCCGGGACTCGTACAATGAGCAGTTCTTC.

The CDR3 spells CSVSAGTLSTDTQYF. CDR3 DNA sequence: TGCAGCGTCTCAGCCGGGACTCTTAGCACAGATACGCAGTATTTT. V usage is TRBV29-1 and J usage is TRBJ2-3, with a possible D match to TRBD2 (6 bases). V lost 6 bases and J lost 0, with 16 bases in between. Germline V CDR1 and CDR2: SQVTM, ANQGSEA. CDR3 length: 15 amino acids.

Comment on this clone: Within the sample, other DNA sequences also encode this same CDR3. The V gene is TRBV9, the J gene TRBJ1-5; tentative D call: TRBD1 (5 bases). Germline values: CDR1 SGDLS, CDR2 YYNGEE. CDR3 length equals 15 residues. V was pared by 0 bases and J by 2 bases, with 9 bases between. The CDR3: CASSVGQGGNQPQHF. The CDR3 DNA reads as TGTGCCAGCAGCGTAGGTCAGGGTGGCAATCAGCCCCAGCATTTT.

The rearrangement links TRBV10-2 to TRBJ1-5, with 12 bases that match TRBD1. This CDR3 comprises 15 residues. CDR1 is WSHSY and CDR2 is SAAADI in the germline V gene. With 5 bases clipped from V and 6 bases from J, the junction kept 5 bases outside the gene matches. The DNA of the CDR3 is TGCGCCAGCAGTCCGGGGACAGGGGGCAGTCAGCCCCAGCATTTT. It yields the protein CASSPGTGGSQPQHF.

CDR3 protein: CASTPSGAFTDTQYF. CDR3 DNA: TGTGCCAGCACGCCCAGCGGGGCGTTCACAGATACGCAGTATTTT. V is TRBV6-5 and J is TRBJ2-3; 7 positions agree with TRBD2. This CDR3 is 15 amino acids long. V dropped 7 bases and J dropped 2; count of bases not matched to a gene: 9. Germline V CDR1 and CDR2: MNHEY, SVGAGI.

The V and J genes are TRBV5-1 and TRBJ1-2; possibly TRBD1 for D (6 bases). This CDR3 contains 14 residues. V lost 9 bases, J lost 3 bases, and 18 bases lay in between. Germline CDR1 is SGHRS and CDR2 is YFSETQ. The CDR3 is CATPRGGAYYGYTF. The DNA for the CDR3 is TGCGCCACCCCAAGAGGGGGGGCCTACTATGGCTACACCTTC.

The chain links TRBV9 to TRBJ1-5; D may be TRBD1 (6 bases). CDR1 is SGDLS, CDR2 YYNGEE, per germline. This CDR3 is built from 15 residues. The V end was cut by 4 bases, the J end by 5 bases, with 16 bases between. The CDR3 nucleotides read TGTGCCAGCAGCCCGGGGGGGGGCGAGCATCAGCCCCAGCATTTT. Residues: CASSPGGGEHQPQHF.

The DNA for the CDR3 is TGTGCCTGGAGTCGATTCGGAGGGGCTATGTCCTACGAGCAGTACTTC. This codes for CAWSRFGGAMSYEQYF. This chain joins TRBV30 and TRBJ2-7; possibly TRBD2 for D (6 bases). CDR1 and CDR2 (germline): GTSNPN, SVGIG (reference sequence). Trimming removed 2 bases at V and 1 base at J, with 18 bases between. The length of the CDR3 is 16 residues. Full variable domain (missing parts from reference TRBV30 and TRBJ2-7): SQTIHQWPATLVQPVGSPLSLECTVEGTSNPNLYWYRQAAGRGLQLLFYSVGIGQISSEVPQNLSASRPQDRQFILSSKKLLLSDSGFYLCAWSRFGGAMSYEQYFGPGTRLTVT.

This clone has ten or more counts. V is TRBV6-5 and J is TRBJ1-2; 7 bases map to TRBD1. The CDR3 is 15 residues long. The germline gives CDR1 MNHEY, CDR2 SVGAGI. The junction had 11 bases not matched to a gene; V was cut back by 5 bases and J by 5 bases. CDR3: CASSAARGTVYGYTF. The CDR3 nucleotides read TGTGCCAGCAGTGCGGCCCGAGGGACAGTATATGGCTACACCTTC.

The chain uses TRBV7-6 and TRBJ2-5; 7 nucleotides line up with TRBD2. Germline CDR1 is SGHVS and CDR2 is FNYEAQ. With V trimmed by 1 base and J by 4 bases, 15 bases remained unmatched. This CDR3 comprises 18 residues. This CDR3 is CASSLGAPPEGRGETQYF. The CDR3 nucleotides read TGTGCCAGCAGCTTAGGAGCCCCACCTGAGGGGAGGGGAGAGACCCAGTACTTC.

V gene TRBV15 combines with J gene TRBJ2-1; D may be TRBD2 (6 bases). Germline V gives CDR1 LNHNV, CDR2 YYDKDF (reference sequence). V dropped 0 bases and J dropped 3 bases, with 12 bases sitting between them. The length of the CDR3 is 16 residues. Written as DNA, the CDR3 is TGTGCCACCAGCAGAGATAGAGAGGGAGGCTACAATGAGCAGTTCTTC. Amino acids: CATSRDREGGYNEQFF.

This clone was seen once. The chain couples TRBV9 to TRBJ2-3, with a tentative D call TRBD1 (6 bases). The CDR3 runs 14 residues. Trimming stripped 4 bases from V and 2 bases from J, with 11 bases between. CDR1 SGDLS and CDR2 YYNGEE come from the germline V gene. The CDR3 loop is CASSLGQSTDTQYF. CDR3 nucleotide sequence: TGTGCCAGCAGCTTAGGACAGTCCACAGATACGCAGTATTTT.

The CDR3 DNA reads as TGTGCCAGCAGTTTATCCCTTCAGGGGTTGAATGGCTACACCTTC. It encodes CASSLSLQGLNGYTF. The chain recombines TRBV28 with TRBJ1-2, with D possibly being TRBD1 (6 bases). V dropped 1 base and J dropped 6 bases, with 15 bases sitting between them. This CDR3 has 15 residues. Germline CDR1 and CDR2: MDHEN and SYDVKM.

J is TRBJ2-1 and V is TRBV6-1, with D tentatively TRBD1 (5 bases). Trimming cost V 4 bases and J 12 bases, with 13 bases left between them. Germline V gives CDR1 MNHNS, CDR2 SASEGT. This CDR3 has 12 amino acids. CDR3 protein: CASSATTGPQFF. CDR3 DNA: TGTGCCAGCAGTGCTACAACAGGACCGCAGTTCTTC.

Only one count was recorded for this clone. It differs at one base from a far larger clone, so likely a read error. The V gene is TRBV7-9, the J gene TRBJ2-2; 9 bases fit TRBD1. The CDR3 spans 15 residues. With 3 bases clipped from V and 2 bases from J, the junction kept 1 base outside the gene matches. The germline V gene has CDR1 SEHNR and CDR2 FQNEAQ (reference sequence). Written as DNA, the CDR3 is TGTGCCAGCAGCTTGACAGGGGGTAACACCGGGGAGCTGTTTTTT. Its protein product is CASSLTGGNTGELFF.

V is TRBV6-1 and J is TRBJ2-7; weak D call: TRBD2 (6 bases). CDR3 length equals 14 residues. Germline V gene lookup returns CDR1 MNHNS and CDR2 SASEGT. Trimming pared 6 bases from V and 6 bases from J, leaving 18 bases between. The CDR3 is CASSQGLQRSEQYF. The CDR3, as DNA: TGTGCCAGCAGCCAGGGACTCCAGAGGAGCGAGCAGTACTTC.

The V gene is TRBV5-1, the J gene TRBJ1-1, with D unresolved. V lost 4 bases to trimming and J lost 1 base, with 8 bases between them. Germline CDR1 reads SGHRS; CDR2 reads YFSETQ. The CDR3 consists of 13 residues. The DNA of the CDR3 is TGCGCCAGCAGCCTCGGGTCGAACACTGAAGCTTTCTTT. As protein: CASSLGSNTEAFF.

The CDR3 DNA reads as TGTGCCAGCAGCGTAGCTCCGACAGGGAAGGGGGAGACCCAGTACTTC. As protein: CASSVAPTGKGETQYF. This chain connects TRBV9 to TRBJ2-5; 7 bases are shared with TRBD1. Germline CDR1 is SGDLS and CDR2 is YYNGEE. The trim removed 0 bases at V and 5 bases at J, leaving 10 bases unmatched. CDR3 length equals 16 residues.

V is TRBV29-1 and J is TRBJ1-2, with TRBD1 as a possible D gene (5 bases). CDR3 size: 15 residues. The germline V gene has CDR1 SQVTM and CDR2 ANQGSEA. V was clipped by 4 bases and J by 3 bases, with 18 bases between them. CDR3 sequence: CSVVAPLGRDYGYTF. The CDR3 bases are TGCAGCGTTGTCGCCCCTTTGGGCAGGGACTATGGCTACACCTTC.

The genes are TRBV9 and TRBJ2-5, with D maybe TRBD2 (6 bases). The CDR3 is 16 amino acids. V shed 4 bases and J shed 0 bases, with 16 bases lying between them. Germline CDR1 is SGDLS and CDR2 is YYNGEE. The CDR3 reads CASSRSDGGDQETQYF. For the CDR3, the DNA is TGTGCCAGCAGCAGATCTGACGGGGGTGACCAAGAGACCCAGTACTTC.